The rows below give T cell receptor beta chains drawn from one sample of a study of blood T cells in healthy people across ages. Via MiXCR, TCRdb re-called the 5' RACE reads, giving one row per CDR3 protein. The table shows roughly 860,000 distinct CDR3 sequences, with under 80% occurring only once. Sequenced: blood. The receptors stem from a man aged 25 to 40 in good health. CDR3s include the opening cysteine and the closing phenylalanine or tryptophan. D genes are given only for firm matches. For some rows the clone size is stated as once, few or many, or as a class when expanded; others skip it.

>TRBV3-1|TRBJ2-7|NA|TRBD1
TGTGCCAGCAGCCCCAGCGGGACAGGGAGCCGGATGGGGTACGAGCAGTACTTC
CASSPSGTGSRMGYEQYF
>TRBV29-1|TRBJ2-1|NA|TRBD1
TGCAGCGTTGAAGATCCCGACAGGGCACCCTACAATGAGCAGTTCTTC
CSVEDPDRAPYNEQFF
>TRBV24-1|TRBJ2-1|NA|TRBD1
TGTGCCACCAGTGATTTGGTGGGACAGGGGAACGATGAGCAGTTCTTC
CATSDLVGQGNDEQFF
>TRBV27|TRBJ2-1|few|TRBD2
TGTGCCAGCGCCACTAGCGGCATTTACAATGAGCAGTTCTTC
CASATSGIYNEQFF
>TRBV11-2|TRBJ2-7|NA|TRBD1
TGTGCCAGCAGCCGACTAAGGGACAGCCCCTACGAGCAGTACTTC
CASSRLRDSPYEQYF
>TRBV7-2|TRBJ1-5|NA|TRBD1
TGTGCCAGCAGCACAGGGGTTCGGCAGCCCCAGCATTTT
CASSTGVRQPQHF
>TRBV4-2|TRBJ2-4|NA|NA
TGTGCCAGCAGCCAAGTAGGGGCAGGCAACATTCAGTACTTC
CASSQVGAGNIQYF
>TRBV15|TRBJ2-3|NA|TRBD1
TGTGCCACCAGCAACCGGGACAGGACCACAGATACGCAGTATTTT
CATSNRDRTTDTQYF
>TRBV7-2|TRBJ2-7|once|TRBD2
TGTGCCAGCAGCCCCCTGCGGGGGTACTACGAGCAGTACTTC
CASSPLRGYYEQYF
>TRBV7-2|TRBJ2-1|few|NA
TGTGCCAGCAGCTCCGCCGGGACGGAGCAGTTCTTC
CASSSAGTEQFF
>TRBV24-1|TRBJ2-3|NA|TRBD1
TGTGCCACCAGTGGGACAGGGTATACGCAGTATTTT
CATSGTGYTQYF
>TRBV20-1|TRBJ2-7|NA|NA
TGCAGTGCTAGGTCTACAGGGTGGCCCTCCTACGAGCAGTACTTC
CSARSTGWPSYEQYF
>TRBV9|TRBJ2-7|NA|TRBD2
TGTGCCAGCAGCGCCTCTAGCGGGGGCCCTTCCTACGAGCAGTACTTC
CASSASSGGPSYEQYF
>TRBV5-4|TRBJ2-7|few|NA
TGTGCCAGCAGCTTGGGTATCGGAGGGGGTGACGACGAGCAGTACTTC
CASSLGIGGGDDEQYF
>TRBV2|TRBJ1-1|NA|NA
TGTGCCAGCACCAAGAACACTGAAGCTTTCTTT
CASTKNTEAFF
>TRBV20-1|TRBJ2-7|NA|TRBD2
TGCAGTGTTTTTCCCCTGATGCAGCGGGGGGGATACGAGCAGTACTTC
CSVFPLMQRGGYEQYF
>TRBV20-1|TRBJ2-1|NA|TRBD2
TGCAGTGCTCTGACCTTAGCGGGGGGCACCTACAATGAGCAGTTCTTC
CSALTLAGGTYNEQFF
>TRBV7-2|TRBJ2-5|NA|NA
TGTGCCAGCAGCTTAAAGGGGGGAGAGACCCAGTACTTC
CASSLKGGETQYF
>TRBV4-3|TRBJ2-3|NA|TRBD1
TGCGCCAGCAGCCAATTACTTCCGGGACAGGGAGGCACAGATACGCAGTATTTT
CASSQLLPGQGGTDTQYF
>TRBV30|TRBJ1-6|once|NA
TGTGCCTGGTCGTTGGGGGCCTATAATTCACCCCTCCACTTT
CAWSLGAYNSPLHF
>TRBV5-1|TRBJ2-3|NA|TRBD2
TGCGCCAGCAGCAGTTCTTTCGGTAGCGGGCTCGGAGATACGCAGTATTTT
CASSSSFGSGLGDTQYF
>TRBV27|TRBJ2-4|NA|NA
TGTGCCAGCAGTTTTTCGGAACCCTCTCGAAACATTCAGTACTTC
CASSFSEPSRNIQYF
>TRBV9|TRBJ1-5|few|NA
TGTGCCAGCAGCGTAGGCGGGGCAAGCAATCAGCCCCAGCATTTT
CASSVGGASNQPQHF
>TRBV29-1|TRBJ2-1|few|NA
TGCAGCGTTCGGACAACGACATACAATGAGCAGTTCTTC
CSVRTTTYNEQFF
>TRBV9|TRBJ2-7|few|TRBD1
TGTGCCAGCAGCGTAGTTCCCGACAGGGCCGAGCAGTACTTC
CASSVVPDRAEQYF
>TRBV7-9|TRBJ2-7|few|NA
TGTGCCAGCAGCTTTGAGGGGATTAAACACGAGCAGTACTTC
CASSFEGIKHEQYF
>TRBV7-2|TRBJ2-1|NA|TRBD2
TGTGCCAGCAGTTCCGGGGGGGGCCCATTCTACGAGCAGTTCTTC
CASSSGGGPFYEQFF
>TRBV9|TRBJ2-7|NA|NA
TGTGCCAGCAGCGAGGGGGGGGGCCTGGGAAGCTACGAGCAGTACTTC
CASSEGGGLGSYEQYF
>TRBV29-1|TRBJ2-7|NA|TRBD2
TGCAGCGTTGAAGGCCTAGCGGGGGTCCACGAGCAGTACTTC
CSVEGLAGVHEQYF
>TRBV10-3|TRBJ1-6|few|NA
TGTGCCAACGCCCCAGAAAGGGATTCACCCCTCCACTTT
CANAPERDSPLHF
>TRBV20-1|TRBJ2-7|NA|NA
TGCAGTGCTAGAGAGGGGGCCCCCTACGAGCAGTACTTC
CSAREGAPYEQYF
>TRBV28|TRBJ2-7|NA|NA
TGTGCCAGCTTTACTTCGTCCTACGAGCAGTACTTC
CASFTSSYEQYF
>TRBV10-3|TRBJ1-6|NA|NA
TGTGCCATCAGTGAAGGGGCCGGACTACAAGTGAATTCACCCCTCCACTTT
CAISEGAGLQVNSPLHF
>TRBV9|TRBJ2-3|once|TRBD2
TGTGCCAGCAGCGTCCTTAGCGGGGGAGCTAGCACAGATACGCAGTATTTT
CASSVLSGGASTDTQYF
>TRBV20-1|TRBJ2-7|NA|TRBD2
TGCAGTGCTAGGAATGGACTAGCGGGGGGGACTGACTCCTACGAGCAGTACTTC
CSARNGLAGGTDSYEQYF
>TRBV4-2|TRBJ2-7|NA|TRBD2
TGTGCCAGCAGCCCGGCTAGCGGGGGTCTGTACAATGAGCAGTACTTC
CASSPASGGLYNEQYF
>TRBV12-3/TRBV12-4|TRBJ1-1|NA|NA
TGTGCCAGCAGCCGGATAGAATACACTGAAGCTTTCTTT
CASSRIEYTEAFF
>TRBV6-5|TRBJ2-5|NA|NA
TGTGCCAGCAGTGACTACGGGACGGAGAAAGAGACCCAGTACTTC
CASSDYGTEKETQYF
>TRBV4-2|TRBJ1-2|few|TRBD1
TGTGCCAGCAGCCAAGAGACAGGGGGAAGGGTTAACTATGGCTACACCTTC
CASSQETGGRVNYGYTF
>TRBV7-9|TRBJ2-3|NA|TRBD2
TGTGCCAGCAGCAAGGACGGACTAGCGGGGACAGATACGCAGTATTTT
CASSKDGLAGTDTQYF
>TRBV4-3|TRBJ2-7|NA|TRBD1
TGCGCCAGCAGCCAAGAAAGCTCTGCCGGGACAGTCTCCTACGAGCAGTACTTC
CASSQESSAGTVSYEQYF
>TRBV7-8|TRBJ2-3|few|TRBD1
TGTGCCAGCAGTTTCCAGGGGGCAAACACAGATACGCAGTATTTT
CASSFQGANTDTQYF
>TRBV7-9|TRBJ2-3|NA|NA
TGTGCCAGCAGCTACGTAGTAGATACGCAGTATTTT
CASSYVVDTQYF
>TRBV6-2/TRBV6-3|TRBJ1-5|NA|NA
TGTGCCAGCAGCCGTAGGAGTTATAGCAATCAGCCCCAGCATTTT
CASSRRSYSNQPQHF
>TRBV7-2|TRBJ2-7|NA|NA
TGTGCCAGCAGCTTAGCCGACAGGCTCTCCTACGAGCAGTACTTC
CASSLADRLSYEQYF
>TRBV4-1|TRBJ1-2|NA|TRBD1
TGCGCCAGCAGCCAGCCAACAGGGGCCCTGAGAGGTGGCTACACCTTC
CASSQPTGALRGGYTF
>TRBV29-1|TRBJ2-3|NA|NA
TGCAGCGTTCTTACCAGGGGTAGCACAGATACGCAGTATTTT
CSVLTRGSTDTQYF
>TRBV12-3/TRBV12-4|TRBJ2-5|few|NA
TGTGCCAGCAGGCCACCTGGCGGCCCAACATATCGGGAGACCCAGTACTTC
CASRPPGGPTYRETQYF
>TRBV30|TRBJ2-4|once|NA
TGTGCCTGGAGTCCGACCTCAAACATTCAGTACTTC
CAWSPTSNIQYF
>TRBV7-2|TRBJ2-3|NA|NA
TGTGCCAGCAGCTTAGCCCCGGGCCGCACAGATACGCAGTATTTT
CASSLAPGRTDTQYF
>TRBV15|TRBJ2-1|NA|NA
TGTGCCACCAGCAGAGATTCCAGATACAATGAGCAGTTCTTC
CATSRDSRYNEQFF
>TRBV27|TRBJ2-7|NA|NA
TGTGCCAGCAGACCAGAATTACTGGGGTACGAGCAGTACTTC
CASRPELLGYEQYF
>TRBV12-3/TRBV12-4|TRBJ1-2|NA|NA
TGTGCCAGCAGTTTACTTGGCAGTGGGTACTATGGCTACACCTTC
CASSLLGSGYYGYTF
>TRBV7-3|TRBJ2-3|few|NA
TGTGCCAGCAGCTTTGACAGAAGCACAGATACGCAGTATTTT
CASSFDRSTDTQYF
>TRBV6-1|TRBJ2-3|NA|TRBD1
TGTGCCAGCAGTGAAGCTTCGGGACAGGGGGCAGATACGCAGTATTTT
CASSEASGQGADTQYF